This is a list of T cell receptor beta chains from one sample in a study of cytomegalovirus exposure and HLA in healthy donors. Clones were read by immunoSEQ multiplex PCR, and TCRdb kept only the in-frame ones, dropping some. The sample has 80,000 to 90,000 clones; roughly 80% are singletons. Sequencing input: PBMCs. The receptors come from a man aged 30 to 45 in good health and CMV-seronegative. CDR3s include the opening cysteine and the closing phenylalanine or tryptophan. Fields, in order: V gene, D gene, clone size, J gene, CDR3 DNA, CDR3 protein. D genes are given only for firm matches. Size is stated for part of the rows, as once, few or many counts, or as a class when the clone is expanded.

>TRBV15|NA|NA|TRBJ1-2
TGTGCCACCAGCAGAGGACAGCTCTATGGCTACACCTTC
CATSRGQLYGYTF
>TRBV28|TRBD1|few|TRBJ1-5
TGTGCCAGCAGTTTAATGCGACAGGGGCGCCAGCATTTT
CASSLMRQGRQHF
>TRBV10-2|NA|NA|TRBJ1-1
TGCGCCAGCAGTGTCATCTCTCAGGGGTCTGAAGCTTTCTTT
CASSVISQGSEAFF
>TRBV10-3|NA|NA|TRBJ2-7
TGTGCCACGATGAACAGGGACTACGAGCAGTACTTC
CATMNRDYEQYF
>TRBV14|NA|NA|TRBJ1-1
TGTGCCAGCAGCCAAACAGGGTCGGGTTACACTGAAGCTTTCTTT
CASSQTGSGYTEAFF
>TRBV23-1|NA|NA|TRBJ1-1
TGCGCCAGCAGTCAAGAGACAGGATGTGAAGCTTTCTTT
CASSQETGCEAFF
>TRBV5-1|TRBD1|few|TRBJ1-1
TGCGCCAGCAGCTTGATTTTGGCAGGGGGCTTGGCTTTCTTT
CASSLILAGGLAFF
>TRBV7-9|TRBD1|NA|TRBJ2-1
TGTGCCAGCAGCTTAGGACAGGGCCTCTACAATGAGCAGTTCTTC
CASSLGQGLYNEQFF
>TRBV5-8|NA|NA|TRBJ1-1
TGTGCCAGCAGCTTGGAAGCAGGGTACACTGAAGCTTTCTTT
CASSLEAGYTEAFF
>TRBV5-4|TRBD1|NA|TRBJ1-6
TGTGCCAGCAGCCCTGGACAGGTATTCCCGGCACCCCTCCACTTT
CASSPGQVFPAPLHF
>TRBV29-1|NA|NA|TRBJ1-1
TGCAGCGGCAAAGACGGGGGCACTGAAGCTTTCTTT
CSGKDGGTEAFF
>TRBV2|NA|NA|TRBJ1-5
TGTGCCAGCAGTGAATCAGGGGATCAGCCCCAGCATTTT
CASSESGDQPQHF
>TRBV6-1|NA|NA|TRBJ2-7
TGTGCCAGCAGTAACCAAAAGGGGTACGAGCAGTACTTC
CASSNQKGYEQYF
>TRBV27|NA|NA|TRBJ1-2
TGTGCCAGCAGCTCCCTCACGGCTAACTATGGCTACACCTTC
CASSSLTANYGYTF
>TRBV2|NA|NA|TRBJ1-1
TGTGCCAGCAGTTTACAGGGTGTGATAGCTTTCTTT
CASSLQGVIAFF
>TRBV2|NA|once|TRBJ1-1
TGTGCCAGCAGTATCACCGAGAGTGAAGCTTTCTTT
CASSITESEAFF
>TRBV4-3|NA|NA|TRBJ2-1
TGCGCCAGCAGCCAAGATTCCCGGAGCAATGAGCAGTTCTTC
CASSQDSRSNEQFF
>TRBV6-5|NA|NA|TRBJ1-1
TGTGCCAGCATTCGGAGGGAACCGAACACTGAAGCTTTCTTT
CASIRREPNTEAFF
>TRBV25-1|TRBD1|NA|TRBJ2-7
TGTGCCAGCAGTGACGGACAGGGGGTTTCTTACGAGCAGTACTTC
CASSDGQGVSYEQYF
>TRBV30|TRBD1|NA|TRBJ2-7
TGTGCCTGGACCCGGGACAGCTACGAGCAGTACTTC
CAWTRDSYEQYF
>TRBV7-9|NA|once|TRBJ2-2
TGTGCCAGCAGCCAAACAATCGGGGAGCTGTTTTTT
CASSQTIGELFF
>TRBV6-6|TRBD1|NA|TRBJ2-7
TGTGCCAGCAGTTACTACGAAAGGGACAGCTCCTACGAGCAGTACTTC
CASSYYERDSSYEQYF
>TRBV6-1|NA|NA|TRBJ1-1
TGTGCCAGCAGTGAAGCGACCAGGTTCATGAACACTGAAGCTTTCTTT
CASSEATRFMNTEAFF